The 7 T cell receptor beta chains below all came from one sample that was sequenced in a study of graft-versus-host responses after intestinal transplantation. TCRdb's copy holds only in-frame clones and misses some; the assay was immunoSEQ multiplex PCR. The sample has some 110,000 clones; about 90% are singletons. Antigen specificity for these receptors is unknown. Sequences were derived from unstimulated CD4+ T cells sorted from spleen or lymph node cells, sampled before intestinal transplant. The origin of the receptors is a human donor who received an intestinal transplant.

The rearrangement links TRBV5-5 to TRBJ1-1, with TRBD1 matching 11 bases. Per the germline V gene, CDR1 is SGHKS and CDR2 is YYEKEE (reference sequence). V lost 3 bases to trimming and J lost 4 bases; unmatched junction nucleotides: 5. The CDR3 totals 15 residues. In DNA form, the CDR3 reads TGTGCCAGCAGCTCACTGGACAGGGGGCTCACTGAAGCTTTCTTT. It encodes CASSSLDRGLTEAFF.

V gene TRBV5-1 combines with J gene TRBJ2-7, with 9 bases lining up with TRBD1. CDR1 and CDR2 (germline): SGHRS, YFSETQ. CDR3 length: 15 residues. The ends lost 4 bases at V and 4 bases at J; junction bases unmatched: 9. The CDR3 loop reads CASSLETGGLYEQYF. The CDR3 coding sequence is TGCGCCAGCAGCCTAGAGACAGGGGGACTTTACGAGCAGTACTTC. Full variable domain (outside the CDR3, taken from reference TRBV5-1 and TRBJ2-7): KAGVTQTPRYLIKTRGQQVTLSCSPISGHRSVSWYQQTPGQGLQFLFEYFSETQRNKGNFPGRFSGRQFSNSRSEMNVSTLELGDSALYLCASSLETGGLYEQYFGPGTRLTVT.

Only one count was recorded for this clone. The V gene is TRBV6-5, the J gene TRBJ1-3; D is ambiguous. V gave up 6 bases and J gave up 0 bases, with 3 bases separating them. This CDR3 spans 12 amino acids. Germline assignment: CDR1 MNHEY and CDR2 SVGAGI. The CDR3 DNA reads as TGTGCCAGCAGCGCCTCTGGAAACACCATATATTTT. Translated: CASSASGNTIYF.

This chain uses TRBV6-1 with TRBJ2-7; D is undetermined. The CDR3 length is 15 residues. V was clipped by 5 bases and J by 2 bases, with 16 bases between them. Germline CDR1 MNHNS, CDR2 SASEGT. The CDR3 sequence: CASSPDVKPTYEQYF. For the CDR3, the DNA is TGTGCCAGCAGTCCGGACGTAAAACCCACCTACGAGCAGTACTTC.

The genes are TRBV11-3 and TRBJ2-7; 10 nucleotides agree with TRBD1. This CDR3 is 16 amino acids long. In germline, CDR1 is SGHNT, CDR2 YENEEA. With 1 base clipped from V and 7 bases from J, the junction kept 10 bases outside the gene matches. CDR3 nucleotides: TGTGCCAGCAGCTTAGTTCTGGGGACAGGGGTTGGGGAGCAGTACTTC. Residues: CASSLVLGTGVGEQYF.

As DNA, the CDR3 is TGTGCCAGCAGCTGGGCTAGCGGGAGAGACACCGGGGAGCTGTTTTTT. Translated: CASSWASGRDTGELFF. The J gene is TRBJ2-2, the V gene TRBV9; 10 bases align to TRBD2. The germline V gene encodes CDR1 SGDLS and CDR2 YYNGEE. The CDR3 length is 16 residues. V lost 4 bases to trimming and J lost 3 bases; unmatched junction nucleotides: 6.

The V and J genes are TRBV4-1 and TRBJ1-2, with D perhaps TRBD1 (5 bases). Germline CDR1 reads MGHRA; CDR2 reads YSYEKL. This CDR3 region has 16 residues. V gave up 1 base and J gave up 0 bases, with 12 bases separating them. This CDR3 reads CASSQGRGLANYGYTF. The CDR3 nucleotides are TGCGCCAGCAGCCAAGGTCGGGGGTTGGCTAACTATGGCTACACCTTC.